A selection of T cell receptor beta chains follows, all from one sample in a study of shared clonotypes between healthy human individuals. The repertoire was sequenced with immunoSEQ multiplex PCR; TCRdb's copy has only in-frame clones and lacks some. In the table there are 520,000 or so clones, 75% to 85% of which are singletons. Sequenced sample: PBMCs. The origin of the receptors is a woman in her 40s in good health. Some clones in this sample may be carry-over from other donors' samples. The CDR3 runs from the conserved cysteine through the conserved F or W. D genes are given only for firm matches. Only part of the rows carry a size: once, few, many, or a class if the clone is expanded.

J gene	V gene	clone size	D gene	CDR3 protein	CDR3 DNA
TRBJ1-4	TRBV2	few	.	CASRHSPNEKLFF	TGTGCCAGCAGGCACTCCCCTAATGAAAAACTGTTTTTT
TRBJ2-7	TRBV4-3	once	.	CASSLSGGYEQYF	TGCGCCAGCAGCCTCAGTGGAGGCTACGAGCAGTACTTC
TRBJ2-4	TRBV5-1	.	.	CASSLGTLAKNIQYF	TGCGCCAGCAGCTTGGGAACTCTAGCCAAAAACATTCAGTACTTC
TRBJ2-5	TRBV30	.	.	CAWSVRGTRTQYF	TGTGCCTGGAGTGTACGCGGAACTCGGACCCAGTACTTC
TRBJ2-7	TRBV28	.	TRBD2	CASSPTSGSHEQYF	TGTGCCAGCAGTCCAACGAGCGGGAGCCACGAGCAGTACTTC
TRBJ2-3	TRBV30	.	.	CAWSRVRTDTQYF	TGTGCCTGGTCGCGGGTCCGCACAGATACGCAGTATTTT
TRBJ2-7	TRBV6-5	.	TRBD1	CASSSSRGIGYEQYF	TGTGCCAGCAGCTCCTCCAGGGGGATTGGTTACGAGCAGTACTTC
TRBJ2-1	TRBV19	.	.	CASSILQGKNNEQFF	TGTGCCAGTAGTATTCTGCAGGGGAAAAACAATGAGCAGTTCTTC
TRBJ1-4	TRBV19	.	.	CASSLGRYNEKLFF	TGTGCCAGTAGCTTGGGACGGTATAATGAAAAACTGTTTTTT
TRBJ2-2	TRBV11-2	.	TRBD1	CASSPTRGPFNTGELFF	TGTGCCAGCAGCCCGACGAGGGGGCCGTTTAACACCGGGGAGCTGTTTTTT
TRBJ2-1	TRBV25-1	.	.	CASSEVGSYNEQFF	TGTGCCAGCAGTGAAGTGGGCAGCTACAATGAGCAGTTCTTC
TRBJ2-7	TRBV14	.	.	CASSQLSTTYEQYF	TGTGCCAGCAGCCAACTTAGCACTACCTACGAGCAGTACTTC
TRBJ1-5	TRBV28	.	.	CASSLQVLSNQPQHF	TGTGCCAGCAGTTTGCAGGTCCTTAGCAATCAGCCCCAGCATTTT
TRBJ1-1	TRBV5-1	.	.	CASSIDTGGLPEAFF	TGCGCCAGCAGCATCGACACGGGGGGACTCCCTGAAGCTTTCTTT
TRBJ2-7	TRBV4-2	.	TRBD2	CASSLLRTSGSNEQYF	TGTGCCAGCAGCCTCCTACGGACTAGCGGGAGTAACGAGCAGTACTTC
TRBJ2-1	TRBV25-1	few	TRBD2	CASSEPARAGGYNEQFF	TGTGCCAGCAGTGAACCGGCTAGAGCGGGAGGGTACAATGAGCAGTTCTTC
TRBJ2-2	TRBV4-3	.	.	CASSQDSGWDTGELFF	TGCGCCAGCAGCCAAGATTCGGGCTGGGACACCGGGGAGCTGTTTTTT
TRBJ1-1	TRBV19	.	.	CASSSGTEAFF	TGTGCCAGTAGTTCCGGTACTGAAGCTTTCTTT
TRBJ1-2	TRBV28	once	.	CASSLATTQIFYGYTF	TGTGCCAGCAGTTTGGCGACAACTCAAATCTTTTATGGCTACACCTTC
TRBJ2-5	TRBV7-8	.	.	CASSPPERDQETQYF	TGTGCCAGCAGCCCCCCGGAAAGGGACCAAGAGACCCAGTACTTC
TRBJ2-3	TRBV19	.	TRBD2	CASRVAGADTQYF	TGTGCCAGTAGAGTGGCGGGAGCAGATACGCAGTATTTT
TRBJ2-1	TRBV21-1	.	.	CASSNRPSGKSYNEQFF	TGTGCCAGCAGCAACCGCCCTAGCGGAAAATCCTACAATGAGCAGTTCTTC
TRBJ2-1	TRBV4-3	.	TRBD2	CASSRLAGYNEQFF	TGCGCCAGCAGCCGGCTAGCGGGATACAATGAGCAGTTCTTC
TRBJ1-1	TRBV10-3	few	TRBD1	CAISESTGSGTEAFF	TGTGCCATCAGTGAGTCGACAGGGTCGGGCACTGAAGCTTTCTTT
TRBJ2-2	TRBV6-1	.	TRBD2	CASSETAGDPTGELFF	TGTGCCAGCAGTGAAACGGCGGGAGACCCAACCGGGGAGCTGTTTTTT
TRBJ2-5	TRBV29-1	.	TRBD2	CSVFASGRSETQYF	TGCAGCGTTTTTGCTAGCGGGAGATCCGAGACCCAGTACTTC
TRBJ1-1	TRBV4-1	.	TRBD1	CASSQPDRVNTEAFF	TGCGCCAGCAGCCAACCGGACAGGGTGAACACTGAAGCTTTCTTT
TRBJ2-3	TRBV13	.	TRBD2	CASSAIGWGLAGVEGTDTQYF	TGTGCCAGCAGCGCAATAGGATGGGGACTAGCGGGAGTGGAGGGCACAGATACGCAGTATTTT
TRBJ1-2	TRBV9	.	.	CASSVEWQGYGYTF	TGTGCCAGCAGCGTAGAATGGCAGGGGTATGGCTACACCTTC
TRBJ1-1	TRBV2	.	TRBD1	CASSRQGASTEAFF	TGTGCCAGCAGTCGACAGGGGGCCAGCACTGAAGCTTTCTTT
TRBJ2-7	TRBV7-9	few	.	CASSLSSYEQYF	TGTGCCAGCAGCTTATCCTCCTACGAGCAGTACTTC
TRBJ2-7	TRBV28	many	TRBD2	CASSFGTSGSFSYEQYF	TGTGCCAGCAGTTTCGGGACTAGCGGGAGTTTTTCCTACGAGCAGTACTTC
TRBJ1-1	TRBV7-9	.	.	CASSSLATGTTEAFF	TGTGCCAGCAGCTCTTTGGCAACCGGGACAACTGAAGCTTTCTTT
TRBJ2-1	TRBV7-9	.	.	CASSLRERRSEQFF	TGTGCCAGCAGCTTACGGGAGAGAAGAAGTGAGCAGTTCTTC
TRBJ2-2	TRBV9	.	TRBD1	CASSGGQGSILFF	TGTGCCAGCAGCGGGGGACAGGGGAGTATCCTGTTTTTT
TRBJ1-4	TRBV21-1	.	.	CASSTVPGQDFNEKLFF	TGTGCCAGCAGCACCGTCCCGGGACAGGATTTTAATGAAAAACTGTTTTTT
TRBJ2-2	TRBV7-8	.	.	CASSPRGLGELFF	TGTGCCAGCAGCCCCAGGGGTCTCGGGGAGCTGTTTTTT
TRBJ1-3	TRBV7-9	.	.	CASSSGLSGNTIYF	TGTGCCAGCAGCTCGGGACTTTCTGGAAACACCATATATTTT
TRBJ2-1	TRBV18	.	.	CASSPVPGDNEQFF	TGTGCCAGCTCACCAGTACCAGGGGATAATGAGCAGTTCTTC
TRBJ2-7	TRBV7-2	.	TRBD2	CASSPQRSGGYEQYF	TGTGCCAGCAGCCCCCAGCGGAGCGGGGGCTACGAGCAGTACTTC
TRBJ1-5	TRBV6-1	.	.	CATRPIGVGNQPQHF	TGTGCCACCCGGCCCATCGGGGTGGGCAATCAGCCCCAGCATTTT
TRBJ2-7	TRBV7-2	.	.	CASSLGSGPYEQYF	TGTGCCAGCAGCTTAGGGAGCGGGCCCTACGAGCAGTACTTC
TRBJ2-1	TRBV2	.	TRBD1	CASNRDRDNEQFF	TGTGCCAGCAACCGAGACAGGGACAATGAGCAGTTCTTC
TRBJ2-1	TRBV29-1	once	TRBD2	CSVERRLAGGPGEQFF	TGCAGCGTTGAAAGGCGGCTAGCGGGAGGGCCGGGTGAGCAGTTCTTC
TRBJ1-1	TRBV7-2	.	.	CASSLAAGVGTEAFF	TGTGCCAGCAGCTTAGCCGCAGGGGTTGGGACTGAAGCTTTCTTT
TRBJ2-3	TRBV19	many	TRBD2	CASKRLAGAGTDTQYF	TGTGCCAGTAAGCGGCTAGCGGGAGCTGGAACAGATACGCAGTATTTT
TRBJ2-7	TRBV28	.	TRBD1	CASIGTGVYEQYF	TGTGCCAGCATCGGGACAGGGGTCTACGAGCAGTACTTC
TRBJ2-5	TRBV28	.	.	CASSSLRGLQETQYF	TGTGCCAGCAGCTCCCTGCGAGGGCTTCAAGAGACCCAGTACTTC
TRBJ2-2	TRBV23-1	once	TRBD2	CASSQFGREGVTGELFF	TGCGCCAGCAGTCAATTCGGGCGGGAGGGGGTCACCGGGGAGCTGTTTTTT
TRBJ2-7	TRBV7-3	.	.	CASSLMPGRTYEQYF	TGTGCCAGCAGCTTAATGCCGGGACGGACCTACGAGCAGTACTTC
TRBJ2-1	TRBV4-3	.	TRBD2	CASSQEGVGQGLVYNEQFF	TGCGCCAGCAGCCAAGAGGGGGTTGGGCAGGGACTAGTCTACAATGAGCAGTTCTTC
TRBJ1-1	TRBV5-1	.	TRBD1	CASSYTGTVGNQAFF	TGCGCCAGCAGCTACACCGGGACAGTGGGGAATCAAGCTTTCTTT
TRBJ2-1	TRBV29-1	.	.	CSVEGTGLGNEQFF	TGCAGCGTTGAGGGAACAGGGCTCGGGAATGAGCAGTTCTTC
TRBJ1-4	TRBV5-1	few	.	CASSLGRATNEKLFF	TGCGCCAGCAGCTTGGGGAGGGCGACTAATGAAAAACTGTTTTTT
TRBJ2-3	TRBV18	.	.	CASSPRTLQGTDTQYF	TGTGCCAGCTCACCCAGGACTCTACAGGGAACAGATACGCAGTATTTT
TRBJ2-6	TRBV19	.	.	CASGAAGRLAGANVLTF	TGTGCCAGTGGGGCGGCAGGGAGATTAGCTGGGGCCAACGTCCTGACTTTC
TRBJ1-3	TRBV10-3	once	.	CAISLTVSGNTIYF	TGTGCCATCAGCCTGACAGTCTCTGGAAACACCATATATTTT
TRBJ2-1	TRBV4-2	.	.	CASSQVGPLTDEQFF	TGTGCCAGCAGCCAAGTCGGTCCGCTCACGGATGAGCAGTTCTTC
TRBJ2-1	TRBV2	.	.	CASRPYNNEQFF	TGTGCCAGCAGACCGTACAACAATGAGCAGTTCTTC
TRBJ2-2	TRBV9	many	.	CASSVGPNTGELFF	TGTGCCAGCAGCGTAGGACCGAACACCGGGGAGCTGTTTTTT